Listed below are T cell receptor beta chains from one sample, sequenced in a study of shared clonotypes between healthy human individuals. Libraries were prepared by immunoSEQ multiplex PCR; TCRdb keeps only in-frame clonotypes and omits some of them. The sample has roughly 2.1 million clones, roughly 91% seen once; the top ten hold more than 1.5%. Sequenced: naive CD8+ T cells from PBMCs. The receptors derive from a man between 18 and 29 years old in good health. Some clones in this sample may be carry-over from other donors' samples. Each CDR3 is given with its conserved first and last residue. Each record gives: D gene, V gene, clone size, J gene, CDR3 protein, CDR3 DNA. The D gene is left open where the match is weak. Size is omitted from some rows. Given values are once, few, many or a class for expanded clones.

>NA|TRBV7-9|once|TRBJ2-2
CASSFSRDDTGELFF
TGTGCCAGCAGCTTCAGCCGGGACGACACCGGGGAGCTGTTTTTT
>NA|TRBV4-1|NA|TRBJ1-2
CASSQLIVPGDGYTF
TGCGCCAGCAGCCAACTCATTGTTCCGGGTGATGGCTACACCTTC
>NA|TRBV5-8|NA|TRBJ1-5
CASSLPGGLTQHF
TGTGCCAGCAGCCTTCCGGGGGGCCTAACCCAGCATTTT
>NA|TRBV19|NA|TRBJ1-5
CASSIDRQYNQPQHF
TGTGCCAGTAGTATAGATCGGCAGTACAATCAGCCCCAGCATTTT
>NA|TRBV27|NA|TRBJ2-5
CASSPPRAQETQYF
TGTGCCAGCAGTCCACCGCGGGCCCAAGAGACCCAGTACTTC
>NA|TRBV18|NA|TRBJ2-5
CASSPKSGGQETQYF
TGTGCCAGCTCACCTAAGTCGGGTGGTCAAGAGACCCAGTACTTC
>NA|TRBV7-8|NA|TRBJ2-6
CASSLVSGPPPGSGANVLTF
TGTGCCAGCAGCTTAGTATCGGGGCCACCCCCGGGATCTGGGGCCAACGTCCTGACTTTC
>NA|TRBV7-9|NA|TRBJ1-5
CASSSSHLPQHF
TGTGCCAGCAGCTCGAGTCATCTACCCCAGCATTTT
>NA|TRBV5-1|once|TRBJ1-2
CASSERGPNYGYTF
TGCGCCAGCAGCGAACGGGGACCTAACTATGGCTACACCTTC
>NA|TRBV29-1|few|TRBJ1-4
CSAFEGTAHEKLFF
TGCAGCGCCTTCGAGGGGACGGCCCATGAAAAACTGTTTTTT
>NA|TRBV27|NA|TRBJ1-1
CASRQGFEAFF
TGTGCCAGCAGGCAGGGATTTGAAGCTTTCTTT
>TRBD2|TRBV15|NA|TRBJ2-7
CATSRDWEREPHEQYF
TGTGCCACCAGCAGAGATTGGGAGCGGGAGCCCCACGAGCAGTACTTC
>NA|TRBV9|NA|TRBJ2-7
CASSVDDRTYEQYF
TGTGCCAGCAGCGTAGATGACAGGACCTACGAGCAGTACTTC
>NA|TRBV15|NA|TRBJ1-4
CATSTTGWEKLFF
TGTGCCACCAGCACTACCGGTTGGGAAAAACTGTTTTTT
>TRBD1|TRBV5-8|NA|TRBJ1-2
CASSHVDRANGYTF
TGTGCCAGCAGCCACGTGGACAGGGCAAATGGCTACACCTTC
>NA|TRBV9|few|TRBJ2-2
CASSVSEGNGELFF
TGTGCCAGCAGCGTATCGGAGGGAAACGGGGAGCTGTTTTTT
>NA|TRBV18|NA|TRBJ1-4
CASSGVEEKLFF
TGTGCCAGCTCAGGGGTCGAGGAAAAACTGTTTTTT
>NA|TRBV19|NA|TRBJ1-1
CASSIAGLNTEAFF
TGTGCCAGTAGTATAGCAGGGTTGAACACTGAAGCTTTCTTT
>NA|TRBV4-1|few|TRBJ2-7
CASSQDLYEQYF
TGCGCCAGCAGCCAAGACCTCTACGAGCAGTACTTC
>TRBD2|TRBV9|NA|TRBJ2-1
CASSAPGASGRVDEQFF
TGTGCCAGCAGCGCCCCCGGGGCTAGCGGGAGGGTCGATGAGCAGTTCTTC
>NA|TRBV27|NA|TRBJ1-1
CASTNLLPRGTEAFF
TGTGCCAGCACTAATCTCCTGCCAAGGGGCACTGAAGCTTTCTTT
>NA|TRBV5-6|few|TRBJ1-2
CASSLVTIYGYTF
TGTGCCAGCAGCTTGGTGACGATCTATGGCTACACCTTC
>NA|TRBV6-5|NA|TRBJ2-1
CASSYDSGIDEQFF
TGTGCCAGCAGTTACGATTCAGGGATCGATGAGCAGTTCTTC
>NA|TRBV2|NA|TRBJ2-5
CASWTGQTPQETQYF
TGTGCCAGCTGGACCGGGCAAACCCCCCAAGAGACCCAGTACTTC
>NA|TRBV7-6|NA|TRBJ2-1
CASLITPGHYNEQFF
TGTGCCAGCTTAATTACCCCGGGACACTACAATGAGCAGTTCTTC
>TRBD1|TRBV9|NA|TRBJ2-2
CASSYPPAGQGAAGELFF
TGTGCCAGCAGCTATCCCCCAGCAGGACAGGGGGCTGCCGGGGAGCTGTTTTTT
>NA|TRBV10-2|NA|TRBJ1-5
CASSESRGSNQPQHF
TGCGCCAGCAGTGAGTCTAGGGGGAGCAATCAGCCCCAGCATTTT
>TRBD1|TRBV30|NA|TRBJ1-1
CAGQGSITEAFF
TGTGCCGGACAGGGAAGTATAACTGAAGCTTTCTTT
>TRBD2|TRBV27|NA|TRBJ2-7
CASSFGGRQVAYEQYF
TGTGCCAGCAGTTTTGGCGGGAGACAAGTGGCCTACGAGCAGTACTTC
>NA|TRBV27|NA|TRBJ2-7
CASGTSLYEQYF
TGTGCCAGCGGAACTAGCTTGTACGAGCAGTACTTC
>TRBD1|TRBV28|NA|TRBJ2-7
CASSFQTGFSEQYF
TGTGCCAGCAGTTTCCAGACAGGGTTTTCCGAGCAGTACTTC
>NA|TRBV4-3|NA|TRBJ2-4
CASSQDKFLSPDKNIQYF
TGCGCCAGCAGCCAAGATAAGTTTCTGTCACCCGACAAAAACATTCAGTACTTC
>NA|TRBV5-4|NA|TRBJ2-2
CASSFNGVNGELFF
TGTGCCAGCAGCTTTAACGGGGTGAACGGGGAGCTGTTTTTT
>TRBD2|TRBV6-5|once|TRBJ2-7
CASSYMLAGSYEQYF
TGTGCCAGCAGTTACATGCTAGCGGGGTCCTACGAGCAGTACTTC
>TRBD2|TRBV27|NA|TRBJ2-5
CASSLTGRLVRQETQYF
TGTGCCAGCAGTTTAACCGGGAGGCTCGTCAGGCAAGAGACCCAGTACTTC
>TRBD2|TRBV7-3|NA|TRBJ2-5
CASSLSTSGLQETQYF
TGTGCCAGCAGCTTGTCGACTAGCGGCCTCCAAGAGACCCAGTACTTC
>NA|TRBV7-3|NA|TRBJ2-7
CASSLIQAYEQYF
TGTGCCAGCAGCTTAATCCAGGCCTACGAGCAGTACTTC
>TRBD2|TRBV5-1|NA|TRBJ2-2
CASSLAKKSGLAGTGELFF
TGCGCCAGCAGCTTGGCGAAAAAGAGCGGACTAGCGGGAACCGGGGAGCTGTTTTTT
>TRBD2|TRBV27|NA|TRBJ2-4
CASSSLAGILAKNIQYF
TGTGCCAGCAGTAGTCTAGCGGGAATTCTAGCCAAAAACATTCAGTACTTC
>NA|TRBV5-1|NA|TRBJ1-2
CASSLFGRGHGYTF
TGCGCCAGCAGCTTGTTTGGCCGGGGGCATGGCTACACCTTC
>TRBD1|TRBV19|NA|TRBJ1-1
CASRDYRGPNTEAFF
TGTGCCAGTAGGGATTACAGGGGGCCGAACACTGAAGCTTTCTTT
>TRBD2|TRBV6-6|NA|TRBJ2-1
CASTSEVAGEQFF
TGTGCCAGCACCTCCGAGGTAGCGGGAGAGCAGTTCTTC
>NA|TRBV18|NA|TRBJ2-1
CASSPRLTQTWEQFF
TGTGCCAGCTCACCCAGACTAACCCAAACATGGGAGCAGTTCTTC
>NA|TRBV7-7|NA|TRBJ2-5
CASSLNRAAQETQYF
TGTGCCAGCAGCTTGAACCGGGCGGCTCAAGAGACCCAGTACTTC
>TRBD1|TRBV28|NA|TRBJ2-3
CASRTTGGADTQYF
TGTGCCAGCAGGACGACAGGGGGGGCAGATACGCAGTATTTT
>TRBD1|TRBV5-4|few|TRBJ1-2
CAASRDRGYGYTF
TGTGCCGCCTCCCGGGACAGGGGATATGGCTACACCTTC
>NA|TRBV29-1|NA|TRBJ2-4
CSGREDGIQYF
TGCAGCGGGAGAGAGGACGGAATTCAGTACTTC
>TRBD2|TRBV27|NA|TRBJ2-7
CASTRGTSGMYSEQYF
TGTGCCAGCACCCGAGGGACTAGCGGGATGTATTCCGAGCAGTACTTC
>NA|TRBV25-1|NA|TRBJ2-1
CASSEGNEQFF
TGTGCCAGCAGTGAGGGCAATGAGCAGTTCTTC
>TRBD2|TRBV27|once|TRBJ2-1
CASSLLPQRIAGDYNEQFF
TGTGCCAGCAGTTTATTACCCCAACGCATAGCGGGGGACTACAATGAGCAGTTCTTC
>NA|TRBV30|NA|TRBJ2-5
CAWIEDVKTQYF
TGTGCCTGGATAGAAGACGTAAAGACCCAGTACTTC
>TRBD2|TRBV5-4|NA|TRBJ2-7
CASSPLAGGPNEQYF
TGTGCCAGCAGCCCACTAGCGGGAGGACCCAACGAGCAGTACTTC
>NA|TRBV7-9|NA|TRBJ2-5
CASSLGNQETQYF
TGTGCCAGCAGCTTAGGCAACCAAGAGACCCAGTACTTC
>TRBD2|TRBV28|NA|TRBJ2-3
CASSSTLAGTPDTQYF
TGTGCCAGCAGTTCAACACTAGCGGGTACCCCAGATACGCAGTATTTT
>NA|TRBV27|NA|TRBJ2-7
CASSLRGHEQYF
TGTGCCAGCAGCCTACGAGGTCACGAGCAGTACTTC
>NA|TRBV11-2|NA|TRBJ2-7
CASSLAAGSSYEQYF
TGTGCCAGCAGCTTAGCCGCAGGTAGCTCCTACGAGCAGTACTTC